This TCR beta chain stems from a study of response to subunit inactivated influenza vaccine (dated by TCRdb to the late 2010s). Regarding the research as a whole: Deep quantitative profiling of the T cell receptor repertoire was used in the study to follow responses to a trivalent subunit inactivated influenza vaccine.

Beyond this particular receptor, the publication reports: It was suggested by the authors that each seasonal influenza vaccination may recruit only a limited number of new T cells.

The sample holds a few counts of this clonotype. No antigen is known for it. Nothing much larger sits one base from this clone, and base qualities are not available. Looking up the germline V gene yields CDR1 LGHNA and CDR2 YSLEER. From the cysteine through the phenylalanine, the CDR3 covers 16 amino acids. CDR3 DNA only is kept here, 48 bases in frame from base 1. Cut back by 3 bases and 0 bases, the V and J ends lie 12 bases apart. Libraries were made using RT-PCR. Data came from an Illumina HiSeq 2500. TCRdb reworked the public reads: Q25 trimming with fastp, MiXCR clone assembly, productive beta chains retained. All rows with the same CDR3 protein become a single entry with the most common DNA and genes. The sample yields fewer than 800,000 distinct CDR3 sequences; approximately 14% were counted once. The ten largest account for under 14% of the sample.

The sequences come from PBMCs from blood, collected about 11 days after vaccination. The receptor comes from a man aged 50 or older who received an inactivated influenza vaccine. Donor details come from another sample of the same person, matched by shared clones. This sequence uses TRBV4-3 and TRBJ2-4; the D gene identity is not certain. CDR3 reads: CASSQDDQLAKNIQYF. The sequence in DNA is TGCGCCAGCAGCCAGGACGACCAGCTAGCCAAAAACATTCAGTACTTC.